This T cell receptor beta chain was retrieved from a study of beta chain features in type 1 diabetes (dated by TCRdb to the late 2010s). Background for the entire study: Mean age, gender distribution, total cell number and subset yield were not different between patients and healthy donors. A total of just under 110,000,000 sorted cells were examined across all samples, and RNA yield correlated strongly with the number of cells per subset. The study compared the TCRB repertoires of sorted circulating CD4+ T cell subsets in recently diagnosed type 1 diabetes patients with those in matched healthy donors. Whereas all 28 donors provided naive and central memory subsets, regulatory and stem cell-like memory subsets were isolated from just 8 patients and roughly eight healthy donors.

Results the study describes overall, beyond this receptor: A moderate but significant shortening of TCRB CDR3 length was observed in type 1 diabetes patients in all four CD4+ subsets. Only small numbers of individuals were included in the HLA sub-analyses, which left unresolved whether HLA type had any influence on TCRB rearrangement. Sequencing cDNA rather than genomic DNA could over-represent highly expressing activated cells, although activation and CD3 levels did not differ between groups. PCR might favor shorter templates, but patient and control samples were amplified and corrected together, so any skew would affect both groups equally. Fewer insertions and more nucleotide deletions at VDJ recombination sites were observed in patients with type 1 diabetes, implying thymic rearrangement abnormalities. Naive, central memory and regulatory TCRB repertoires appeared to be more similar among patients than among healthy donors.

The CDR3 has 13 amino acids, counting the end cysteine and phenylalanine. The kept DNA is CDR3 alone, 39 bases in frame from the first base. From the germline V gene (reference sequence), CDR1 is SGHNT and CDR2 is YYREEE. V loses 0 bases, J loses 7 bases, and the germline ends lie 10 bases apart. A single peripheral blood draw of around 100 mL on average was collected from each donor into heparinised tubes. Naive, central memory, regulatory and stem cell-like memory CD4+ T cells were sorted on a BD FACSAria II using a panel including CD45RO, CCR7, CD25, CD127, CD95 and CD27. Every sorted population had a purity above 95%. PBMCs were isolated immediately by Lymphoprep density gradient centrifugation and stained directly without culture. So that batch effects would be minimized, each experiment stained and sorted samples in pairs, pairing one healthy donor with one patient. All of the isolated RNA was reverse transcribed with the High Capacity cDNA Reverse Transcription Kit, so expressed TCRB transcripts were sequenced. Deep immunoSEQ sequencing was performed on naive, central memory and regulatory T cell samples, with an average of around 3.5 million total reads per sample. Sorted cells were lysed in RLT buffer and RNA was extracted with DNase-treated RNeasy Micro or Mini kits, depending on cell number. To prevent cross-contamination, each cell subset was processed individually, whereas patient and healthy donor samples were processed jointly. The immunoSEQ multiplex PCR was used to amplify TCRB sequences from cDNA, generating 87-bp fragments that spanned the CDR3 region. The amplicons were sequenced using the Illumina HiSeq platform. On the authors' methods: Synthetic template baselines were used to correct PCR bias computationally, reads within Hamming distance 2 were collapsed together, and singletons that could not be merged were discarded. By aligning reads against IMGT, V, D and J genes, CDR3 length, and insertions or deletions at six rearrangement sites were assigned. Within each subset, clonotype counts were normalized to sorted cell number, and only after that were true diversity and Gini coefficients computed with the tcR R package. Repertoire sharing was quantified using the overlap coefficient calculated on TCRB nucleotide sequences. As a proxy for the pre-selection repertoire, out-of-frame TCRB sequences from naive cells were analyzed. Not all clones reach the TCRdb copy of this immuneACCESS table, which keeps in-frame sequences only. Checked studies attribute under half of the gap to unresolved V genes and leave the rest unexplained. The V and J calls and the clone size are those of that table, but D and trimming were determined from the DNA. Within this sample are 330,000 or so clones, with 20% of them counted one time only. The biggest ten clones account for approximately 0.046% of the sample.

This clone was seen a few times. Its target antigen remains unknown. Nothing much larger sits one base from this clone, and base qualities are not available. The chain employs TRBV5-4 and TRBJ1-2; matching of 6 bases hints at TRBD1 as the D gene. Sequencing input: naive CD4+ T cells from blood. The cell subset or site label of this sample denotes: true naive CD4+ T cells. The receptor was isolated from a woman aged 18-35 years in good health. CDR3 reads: CASSLDRAGGYTF. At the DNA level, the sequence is TGTGCCAGCAGCTTGGACAGGGCGGGTGGCTACACCTTC.